Listed below are T cell receptor beta chains from one sample, sequenced in a study of T cells in Graves' hyperthyroidism and ophthalmopathy. TCRdb passed the multiplex PCR reads through MiXCR, listing each CDR3 protein once. The table lists some 340,000 distinct CDR3 sequences, roughly 13% of them singletons. The sequencing sample was made of blood. Every receptor here comes from a woman between 35 and 50 years old with Graves' ophthalmopathy. CDR3s include the opening cysteine and the closing phenylalanine or tryptophan. A D gene is named only where the DNA matches it firmly. Rows may omit the clone size; those that give it use once, few, many or a size class.

J | V | size | D | CDR3 | DNA
TRBJ1-2 | TRBV6-1 | . | . | CASRTREIICGYTF | TGTGCCAGCAGGACACGGGAGATAATCTGCGGCTACACCTTC
TRBJ2-1 | TRBV18 | few | TRBD2 | CASFWGGTYNEQFF | TGTGCCAGCTTCTGGGGAGGGACCTACAATGAGCAGTTCTTC
TRBJ1-1 | TRBV12-3/TRBV12-4 | . | TRBD1 | CASSPRQGGSKKAFF | TGTGCCAGCAGTCCAAGACAGGGGGGTAGTAAGAAAGCTTTCTTT
TRBJ2-5 | TRBV6-1 | . | . | CASSSPLRPGGRPSTSGRETQYF | .
TRBJ2-5 | TRBV12-3/TRBV12-4 | . | . | CASSLRDSQYF | TGTGCCAGCAGCCTCCGGGACTCCCAGTACTTC
TRBJ1-5 | TRBV28 | many | . | CASSLLGGPNQPQHF | TGTGCCAGCAGTTTATTAGGGGGTCCCAATCAGCCCCAGCATTTT
TRBJ2-1 | TRBV6-2/TRBV6-3 | . | TRBD2 | CASRGTSGGAWSNEQFF | TGTGCCAGCAGGGGGACTAGCGGGGGGGCCTGGTCTAATGAGCAGTTCTTC
TRBJ1-1 | TRBV12-3/TRBV12-4 | many | . | CASSLLGSAKRYKAFF | TGTGCCAGCAGTTTGTTGGGTTCGGCAAAAAGATATAAAGCTTTCTTT
TRBJ2-2 | TRBV2 | . | . | CASLQGGTGELFF | TGTGCCAGTCTACAGGGAGGAACCGGGGAGCTGTTTTTT
TRBJ2-7 | TRBV6-1 | . | . | CASSDLGEQYF | TGTGCCAGCAGTGATTTAGGCGAGCAGTACTTC
TRBJ2-1 | TRBV19 | few | . | CASSAGWPVVNEQFF | TGTGCCAGTAGTGCCGGCTGGCCGGTGGTCAATGAGCAGTTCTTC
TRBJ2-7 | TRBV11-2 | many | . | CASSSRLVSSYEQYF | TGTGCCAGCAGCTCACGCCTGGTCAGCTCCTACGAGCAGTACTTC
TRBJ2-7 | TRBV6-1 | many | TRBD2 | CASSEAGLAGILFDEQYF | TGTGCCAGCAGTGAAGCGGGCCTAGCGGGAATCTTATTTGACGAGCAGTACTTC
TRBJ1-1 | TRBV19 | many | . | CASSISVNTEAFF | TGTGCCAGTAGTATTTCTGTGAACACTGAAGCTTTCTTT
TRBJ1-3 | TRBV12-3/TRBV12-4 | many | . | CASSLWGISGNTIYF | TGTGCCAGCAGTTTATGGGGAATATCTGGAAACACCATATATTTT
TRBJ1-2 | TRBV6-1 | many | . | CASKKQDYGYTF | TGTGCCAGCAAGAAACAGGACTATGGCTACACCTTC
TRBJ2-1 | TRBV29-1 | many | . | CSVDMSASATYNEQFF | TGCAGCGTTGACATGTCGGCTAGCGCTACCTACAATGAGCAGTTCTTC
TRBJ2-1 | TRBV20-1 | . | . | CSAQGPHNEQFF | TGCAGTGCCCAGGGACCTCACAATGAGCAGTTCTTC
TRBJ2-1 | TRBV12-3/TRBV12-4 | many | . | CASSFLWINEQFF | TGTGCCAGCAGTTTCCTCTGGATAAATGAGCAGTTCTTC
TRBJ1-5 | TRBV10-3 | many | TRBD1 | CAISESNRGNNQPQHF | TGTGCCATCAGTGAGTCGAACAGGGGCAACAATCAGCCCCAGCATTTT
TRBJ2-1 | TRBV12-5 | once | . | CASGSGPSGSYDEQFF | TGTGCTAGTGGTTCGGGGCCCTCCGGCTCCTACGATGAGCAGTTCTTC
TRBJ1-1 | TRBV27 | many | . | CASSFGGLNTEAFF | TGTGCCAGCAGTTTTGGGGGCCTGAACACTGAAGCTTTCTTT
TRBJ2-5 | TRBV11-2 | many | . | CASSLDGLGGETQYF | TGTGCCAGCAGCTTAGACGGGTTAGGGGGAGAGACCCAGTACTTC
TRBJ1-1 | TRBV19 | . | TRBD1 | CASSIIGTGLEAFF | TGTGCCAGTAGTATAATTGGGACAGGGTTGGAGGCTTTCTTT
TRBJ1-5 | TRBV7-3 | many | . | CASSPPGVLGSIGPQHF | TGTGCCAGCAGCCCACCAGGAGTACTCGGGTCTATTGGGCCCCAGCATTTT
TRBJ2-1 | TRBV10-1 | many | TRBD2 | CASSPGTSGMGEQFF | TGCGCCAGCAGTCCCGGGACTAGCGGGATGGGTGAGCAGTTCTTC
TRBJ2-1 | TRBV20-1 | many | . | CSANPWNEQFF | TGCAGTGCGAACCCCTGGAATGAGCAGTTCTTC
TRBJ1-3 | TRBV12-3/TRBV12-4 | . | . | CASRQSSGNTIYF | TGTGCCAGCAGACAGAGCTCTGGAAACACCATATATTTT
TRBJ1-1 | TRBV7-2 | many | . | CASSFPVREGQSREAFF | TGTGCCAGCAGCTTCCCGGTCCGGGAGGGTCAGTCTCGCGAAGCTTTCTTT
TRBJ2-1 | TRBV20-1 | few | . | CSARDHALRNNEQFF | TGCAGTGCTAGAGATCATGCACTACGAAACAATGAGCAGTTCTTC
TRBJ2-1 | TRBV7-9 | many | . | CASSARDLRDEQFF | TGTGCCAGCAGCGCTCGGGACTTAAGGGATGAGCAGTTCTTC
TRBJ2-7 | TRBV6-1 | many | . | CASSDHGTGTYEQYF | TGTGCCAGCAGTGATCATGGGACTGGGACCTACGAGCAGTACTTC
TRBJ2-7 | TRBV12-3/TRBV12-4 | many | TRBD1 | CASTWGDRDGEQYF | TGTGCCAGCACCTGGGGGGACAGGGATGGTGAGCAGTACTTC
TRBJ2-7 | TRBV4-2 | . | TRBD2 | CASSQDSPPSGGSYEQYF | TGTGCCAGCAGCCAAGATTCCCCACCTAGCGGGGGATCCTACGAGCAGTACTTC
TRBJ2-5 | TRBV20-1 | many | . | CSASPGGQETQYF | TGCAGTGCTAGTCCCGGGGGTCAGGAGACCCAGTACTTC
TRBJ2-3 | TRBV10-3 | many | TRBD1 | CAITGQGTDTQYF | TGTGCCATCACCGGACAGGGGACAGATACGCAGTATTTT
TRBJ2-5 | TRBV15 | many | TRBD1 | CATSRDPYPGTGGKEGRETQYF | TGTGCCACCAGCAGGGATCCGTATCCCGGGACAGGGGGTAAAGAGGGGCGAGAGACCCAGTACTTC
TRBJ2-3 | TRBV27 | . | . | CASTLRNPRIDTQYF | TGTGCCAGCACCCTTCGGAACCCCCGCATTGATACGCAGTATTTT
TRBJ2-2 | TRBV11-3 | many | . | CASSLSAGELFF | TGTGCCAGCAGCTTAAGCGCCGGGGAGCTGTTTTTT
TRBJ1-4 | TRBV7-9 | few | . | CASSPGQTATNEKLFF | TGTGCCAGCAGCCCAGGACAGACCGCAACTAATGAAAAACTGTTTTTT
TRBJ2-1 | TRBV29-1 | . | TRBD1 | CSVESGTVYNEQFF | TGCAGCGTTGAATCCGGGACAGTGTACAATGAGCAGTTCTTC
TRBJ2-6 | TRBV2 | many | . | CASSDGLGSSGANVLTF | TGTGCCAGCAGTGACGGTTTGGGAAGCTCTGGGGCCAACGTCCTGACTTTC
TRBJ2-1 | TRBV20-1 | many | TRBD1 | CSARDLQSGQGGNEQFF | TGCAGTGCTAGAGACCTCCAGTCGGGACAGGGCGGCAATGAGCAGTTCTTC
TRBJ2-7 | TRBV20-1 | few | TRBD1 | CSANYGTGDEQYF | TGCAGTGCCAACTACGGGACAGGGGACGAGCAGTACTTC
TRBJ2-3 | TRBV3-1 | many | . | CASSQRSVDTQYF | TGTGCCAGCAGCCAAAGGTCGGTGGATACGCAGTATTTT
TRBJ1-2 | TRBV6-1 | many | . | CASSVKVYGYTF | TGTGCCAGCAGTGTGAAGGTCTATGGCTACACCTTC
TRBJ2-1 | TRBV20-1 | . | . | CSARDISGPISYNEQFF | TGCAGTGCTAGAGATATTTCAGGGCCTATCTCCTACAATGAGCAGTTCTTC
TRBJ2-7 | TRBV12-3/TRBV12-4 | many | . | CASSLTGTYEQYF | TGTGCCAGCAGTTTGACGGGAACCTACGAGCAGTACTTC
TRBJ2-2 | TRBV9 | . | . | CASSVGGFDTGELFF | TGTGCCAGCAGCGTCGGGGGTTTTGACACCGGGGAGCTGTTTTTT
TRBJ1-5 | TRBV6-1 | many | TRBD1 | CASSSKGAGQPQHF | TGTGCCAGCAGTTCAAAGGGGGCTGGACAGCCCCAGCATTTT
TRBJ2-1 | TRBV7-2 | many | . | CASSQRLETQYNEQFF | TGTGCCAGCAGCCAACGTCTAGAGACTCAATACAATGAGCAGTTCTTC
TRBJ2-3 | TRBV29-1 | many | . | CSVDGFHTDTQYF | TGCAGCGTTGACGGCTTCCACACAGATACGCAGTATTTT
TRBJ2-1 | TRBV19 | . | . | CASSIYHPQTSLATRSSYNEQFF | TGTGCCAGTAGTATATATCATCCCCAGACAAGCCTCGCGACTCGGAGCTCCTACAATGAGCAGTTCTTC
TRBJ1-2 | TRBV5-1 | many | . | CASTLGGKGGYTF | TGCGCCAGCACCCTGGGGGGGAAAGGTGGCTACACCTTC
TRBJ2-3 | TRBV6-1 | many | . | CASSTNGAADTQYF | TGTGCCAGCAGCACTAATGGGGCGGCAGATACGCAGTATTTT